This T cell receptor beta chain was documented in a study of T-cell memory formation after mild COVID-19. Whole-study results and caveats: Those CD4+ clones that contracted were mainly in CM and EM (CD8+ ones in EMRA).

UMIs and sample barcodes were carried by the TCR alpha and TCR beta cDNA libraries that 5'RACE produced using constant-segment primers. TCRdb reprocessed the 5' RACE reads via MiXCR and lists one record per CDR3 protein. The sample records a few hundred thousand distinct CDR3 sequences, about 22% being singletons. This clonotype occurred a few times. Its antigen is not known. The CDR3 loop spans 16 amino acids. CDR1 is SGHDT, CDR2 YYEEEE, per germline. Trimming removed 0 bases from V and 8 bases from J, with 17 bases in between. This sequence originates from an adult woman who had mild COVID-19 (a few samples of this study predate the infection). Cell type and time point are not known. The V call is TRBV5-6, the J call TRBJ2-2; tentative D call: TRBD1 (6 bases). Sequencing used PBMCs or a T cell subset sorted from them (not recorded which). The CDR3 coding sequence is TGTGCCAGCAGCTTGGCCTTGGGGGCCCGTGTTGGGGAGCTGTTTTTT. This translates into CASSLALGARVGELFF.